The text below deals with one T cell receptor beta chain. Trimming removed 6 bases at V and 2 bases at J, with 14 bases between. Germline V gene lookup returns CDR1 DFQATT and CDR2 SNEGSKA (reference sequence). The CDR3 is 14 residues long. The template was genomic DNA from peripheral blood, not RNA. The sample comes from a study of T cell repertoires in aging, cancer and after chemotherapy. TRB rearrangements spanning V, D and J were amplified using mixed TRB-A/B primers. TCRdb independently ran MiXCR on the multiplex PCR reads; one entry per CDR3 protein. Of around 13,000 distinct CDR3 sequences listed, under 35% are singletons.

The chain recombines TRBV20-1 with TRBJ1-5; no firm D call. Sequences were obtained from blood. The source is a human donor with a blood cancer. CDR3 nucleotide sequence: TGCAGTGCAAACGACAAGGGAGGCAATCAGCCCCAGCATTTT. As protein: CSANDKGGNQPQHF.